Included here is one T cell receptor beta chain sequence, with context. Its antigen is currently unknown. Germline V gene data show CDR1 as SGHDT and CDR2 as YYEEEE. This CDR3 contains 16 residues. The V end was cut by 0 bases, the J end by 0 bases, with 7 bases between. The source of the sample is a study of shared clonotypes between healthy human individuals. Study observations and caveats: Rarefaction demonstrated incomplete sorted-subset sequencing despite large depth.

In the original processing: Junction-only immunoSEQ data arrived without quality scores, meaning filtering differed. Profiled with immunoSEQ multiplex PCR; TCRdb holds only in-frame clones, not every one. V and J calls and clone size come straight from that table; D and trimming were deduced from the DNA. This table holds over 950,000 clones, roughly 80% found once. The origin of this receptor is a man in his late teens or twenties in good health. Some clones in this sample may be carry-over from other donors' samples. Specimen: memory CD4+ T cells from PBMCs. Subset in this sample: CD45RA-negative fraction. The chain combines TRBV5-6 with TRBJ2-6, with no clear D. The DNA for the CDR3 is TGTGCCAGCAGCTTGGCCGGTTACTCTGGGGCCAACGTCCTGACTTTC. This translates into CASSLAGYSGANVLTF.